Detailed here is one T cell receptor (beta chain). The sample belongs to a study of shared clonotypes between healthy human individuals. TCRdb keeps only in-frame clones here, not all; method: immunoSEQ multiplex PCR. This table has 150,000 to 200,000 clones, roughly 93% appearing once. Investigators divided CD4+ cells into CD45RA+ naive and CD45RA-negative memory subsets. Sequencing was carried out using naive CD4+ T cells sorted from blood. Subset described: CD45RA+ positively selected. The receptor comes from a woman aged 25-40 years in good health.

CDR3 coding DNA: TGCGCCAGCAGCTTGAGTAGCGAGCTATACGAGCAGTACTTC. The encoded protein is CASSLSSELYEQYF. V and J are TRBV5-1 and TRBJ2-7, with D possibly being TRBD2 (5 bases). The CDR3 has 14 amino acids. V gave up 1 base and J gave up 4 bases, with 12 bases separating them. Germline lookup yields CDR1 SGHRS and CDR2 YFSETQ.